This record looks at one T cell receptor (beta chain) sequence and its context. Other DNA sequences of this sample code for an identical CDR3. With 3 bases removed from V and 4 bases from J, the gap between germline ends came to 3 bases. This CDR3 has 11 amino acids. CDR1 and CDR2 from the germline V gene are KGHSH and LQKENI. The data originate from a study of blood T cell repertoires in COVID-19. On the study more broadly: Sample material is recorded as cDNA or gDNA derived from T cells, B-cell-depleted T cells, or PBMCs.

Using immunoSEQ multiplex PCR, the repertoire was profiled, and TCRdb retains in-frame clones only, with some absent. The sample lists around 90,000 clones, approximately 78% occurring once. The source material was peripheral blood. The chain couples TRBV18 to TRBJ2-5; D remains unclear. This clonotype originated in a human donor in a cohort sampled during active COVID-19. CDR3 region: CASSPSETQYF. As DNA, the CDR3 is TGTGCCAGCTCACCCTCAGAGACCCAGTACTTC.